Each of the 5 T cell receptor beta chains below was sequenced from the same sample in a study of cytomegalovirus exposure and HLA in healthy donors. The PCR ran on 60 Vbeta and 13 Jbeta primers. TCRdb's copy holds only in-frame clones and misses some; the assay was immunoSEQ multiplex PCR. The sample includes under 150,000 clones, around three quarters of them seen just once. Sequenced: PBMCs. The receptor source for this set is a woman between 45 and 65 years old in good health and CMV-seronegative.

The chain couples TRBV12-5 to TRBJ2-1, with 8 bases matching TRBD2. Germline V gives CDR1 LGHNT, CDR2 FRNRAP. The CDR3 is 17 amino acids. The junction had 13 bases not matched to a gene; V was cut back by 0 bases and J by 9 bases. DNA for the CDR3: TGTGCTAGTGGTTTGGTACGGAGCGGGAGAAACGAAGGTGAGCAGTTCTTC. Translating gives CASGLVRSGRNEGEQFF.

The chain combines TRBV7-3 with TRBJ2-7; 14 bases are shared with TRBD2. Per the germline V gene, CDR1 is SGHTA and CDR2 is FQGTGA. Trimming removed 3 bases from V and 4 bases from J; junction bases left unmatched: 5. This CDR3 has 16 amino acids. CDR3 nucleotide sequence: TGTGCCAGCAGCTTCGGGACTAGCGGGAGTGAGTACGAGCAGTACTTC. Protein: CASSFGTSGSEYEQYF.

The chain has TRBV6-5 and TRBJ2-5, with 12 bases aligning to TRBD2. V gave up 7 bases and J gave up 11 bases; unmatched junction bases: 11. CDR1 and CDR2 from the germline V gene are MNHEY and SVGAGI. The CDR3 loop spans 14 amino acids. This chain's CDR3 is CASTRASGREEQYF. The CDR3 region has the DNA TGTGCCAGCACCCGGGCTAGCGGGAGGGAGGAGCAGTACTTC.

The chain employs TRBV7-2 and TRBJ2-5, with 8 bases fitting TRBD2. Germline-derived CDR1 and CDR2 are SGHTA and FQGNSA. CDR3 size: 15 residues. V lost 2 bases to trimming and J lost 5 bases; unmatched junction nucleotides: 7. CDR3 bases: TGTGCCAGCAGCTTAAGCAACCCGGGGGGGGAGACCCAGTACTTC. It translates to CASSLSNPGGETQYF.

In its sample, this clone was seen once. The CDR3 coding sequence is TGCGCCAGCAGTGAATCCCGCAGGGCAAATGAAAAACTGTTTTTT. The encoded protein is CASSESRRANEKLFF. The chain uses TRBV10-1 and TRBJ1-4, with a weak D call TRBD1 (5 bases). The CDR3 runs 15 residues. V lost 3 bases and J 5 bases, leaving 13 bases between the germline ends. Germline lookup yields CDR1 WNHNN and CDR2 SYGVQD (reference sequence).